This note documents a single T cell receptor (beta chain) sequence. It lacks a known antigen. Base qualities are not recorded, but no much larger clone differs from it by a single base. From the germline V gene (reference sequence), CDR1 is DFQATT and CDR2 is SNEGSKA. The junction shows trimming of 5 bases on V and 12 bases on J, plus 16 bases between the germline ends. The CDR3 holds 11 amino acids from the cysteine to the phenylalanine. Just the 33-base CDR3 DNA is kept, in frame starting at base 1. These data are taken from a study of T cell changes during pregnancy in multiple sclerosis (dated by TCRdb to between 2018 and 2020). For the study in its entirety: The study looked at changes in the T cell repertoire across pregnancy in women with multiple sclerosis.

The library was built by means of the immunoSEQ multiplex PCR assay. The source is immuneACCESS, and TCRdb retained only in-frame sequences with V and J called. Part of the clones is not carried over; for the studies checked, unresolved V genes explain less than half of this, and the remainder is unexplained. The sample data list about 79,000 clones, and 93% of these were observed just once. The ten largest account for less than 0.75% of the sample. Sequences were derived from peripheral blood, sampled in the second trimester of pregnancy. The rearranged segments are TRBV20-1 and TRBJ1-2, with TRBD1 tentatively as D gene (5 bases match). The receptor was isolated from a female donor in good health, enrolled as a control in a pregnancy study. The encoded CDR3 is CSAPTSGEHTF. The nucleotides are TGCAGTGCTCCAACGTCGGGGGAGCACACCTTC.